This record covers a single T cell receptor beta chain. What it recognizes is unknown. Because the CDR3's place on the DNA is in doubt, the DNA is left out and the CDR3 is given as listed by TCRdb. The data derive from a study of T cells in Graves' hyperthyroidism and ophthalmopathy. It was RNA transcripts that yielded the amplified TCR beta CDR3 regions. With the HTBI primer set, the TCR CDR3 went through a first round of RT-PCR. From the multiplex PCR reads, TCRdb called clonotypes with MiXCR, one entry per CDR3 protein. The sample lists over 700,000 distinct CDR3 sequences, about 38% occurring once. Exclusion criteria comprised uncontrolled infection, other autoimmune disease, pregnancy or lactation. The CDR3 totals 16 residues, both ends included. CDR1 and CDR2 (germline): SGHNT, YYREEE (reference sequence). Overall study results and limits: The model predicted ophthalmopathy a median roughly six months before onset.

Input material: blood. V usage is TRBV5-4 and J usage is TRBJ2-7. The clonotype was recovered from a man aged 18 to 29 with Graves' hyperthyroidism. CDR3 loop: CASSFGSGIGTYEQYF.